One sample yielded the 5 T cell receptor beta chains listed below, sequenced in a study of metastatic and nonmetastatic thyroid tumors. Through MiXCR, TCRdb re-clonotyped the PCR reads. The table lists about 90,000 clones, around 9.1% of them singletons, with around 9.2% in the top ten. No treatment had been given to any patient before thyroid surgery. Sequenced input: blood. These receptors all come from a female donor with papillary thyroid cancer or a benign thyroid nodule (not recorded which). Some clones in this sample may be carry-over from other donors' samples.

Ten or more counts support this clone. The V and J genes are TRBV12-3 or TRBV12-4 and TRBJ1-2; tentative D call: TRBD1 (6 bases). The CDR3 has 13 amino acids. Trimming shortened V by 7 bases and J by 8 bases, and 17 bases separated the two germline ends. CDR3 amino acids: CASTGNRVVGYTF. CDR3 nucleotide sequence: TGTGCCAGCACAGGCAACAGGGTGGTCGGCTACACCTTC.

This clone was counted many times. The chain links TRBV6-1 to TRBJ1-2, with D possibly matching TRBD1 (5 bases). The length of the CDR3 is 14 residues. The V gene lost 7 bases and the J gene lost 4 bases, with 16 bases spanning the gap. Germline V CDR1 and CDR2: MNHNS, SASEGT. In DNA form, the CDR3 reads TGTGCCAGCACCCTTAGGGACGGACCCTATGGCTACACCTTC. This encodes CASTLRDGPYGYTF.

This clone was observed many times. The chain joins TRBV7-2 to TRBJ1-5, with D perhaps matching TRBD1 (6 bases). The germline CDR1 and CDR2 sequences are SGHTA and FQGNSA. V was cut by 0 bases and J by 0 bases, with 9 bases left in between. The CDR3 covers 16 residues. The CDR3 sequence: CASSLASGVSNQPQHF. Here the CDR3 DNA reads TGTGCCAGCAGCTTAGCGTCAGGGGTTAGCAATCAGCCCCAGCATTTT. Together with reference TRBV7-2 and TRBJ1-5, the CDR3 gives the full variable domain: GAGVSQSPSNKVTEKGKDVELRCDPISGHTALYWYRQSLGQGLEFLIYFQGNSAPDKSGLPSDRFSAERTGGSVSTLTIQRTQQEDSAVYLCASSLASGVSNQPQHFGDGTRLSIL.

This clone was counted between two and nine times. A much larger clone lies one base from this, so it may be a read error. At the DNA level, this CDR3 is encoded by other sequences in the same sample as well. The chain employs TRBV10-3 and TRBJ1-2; possible D gene TRBD1, 6 bases. This CDR3 region has 14 residues. Germline CDR1 and CDR2: ENHRY and SYGVKD. CDR3 amino acids: CAIKTGLPLGGYTF. The CDR3 DNA sequence: TGTGCCATCAAAACAGGGCTCCCTCTGGGTGGCTACACATTC.

In this sample, this clone turned up many times. The genes are TRBV6-1 and TRBJ2-2; TRBD2 might be the D (5 bases). V lost 4 bases, J lost 3 bases, and 18 bases lay in between. This CDR3 spans 17 amino acids. CDR1 MNHNS and CDR2 SASEGT come from the germline V gene. CDR3: CASSARLSGPDTGELFF. In DNA form, the CDR3 reads TGTGCCAGCAGTGCCCGGTTGAGCGGACCCGACACCGGGGAGCTGTTTTTT.